This T cell receptor (beta chain) was documented in a study of blood T cell repertoires in COVID-19. Study-level information: In each case, the material was cDNA or gDNA derived from T cells, B-cell-depleted T cells, or PBMCs.

Germline V CDR1 and CDR2: SNHLY, FYNNEI. This CDR3 contains 14 residues. Trimming removed 7 bases at V and 5 bases at J, with 12 bases between. Original analysis: Using reference gene primer amplification, nucleated cell counts were estimated. Clones were sequenced by immunoSEQ multiplex PCR, and TCRdb holds only the in-frame ones, with some missing. From that table come the V and J calls and clone size; the DNA was used to work out D and trimming. The sample consists of about 100,000 clones, 84% of them appearing once. The V and J genes are TRBV2 and TRBJ1-6; D gene uncertain. This TCR derives from a human donor in a cohort sampled during active COVID-19. Source material: peripheral blood. CDR3 DNA: TGTGCCAGCAAGAGAGACGGGGATAATTCACCCCTCCACTTT. It encodes CASKRDGDNSPLHF.